This T cell receptor beta chain was observed in a study of identical twins. This clonotype was seen repeatedly, ten times or more. The antigen is unknown. Overall study findings and caveats: Researchers caution that invariant MAIT and iNKT cells could partly confound zero-insertion analyses. Models came in too low on out-of-frame TCR alpha sharing in monozygotic twins. Fewer insertions were carried by abundant cord blood beta clonotypes, but none was seen in memory repertoires.

One entry per CDR3 protein, called by TCRdb with MiXCR from the 5' RACE reads. The table has a few hundred thousand distinct CDR3 sequences, under 9% seen once. Germline CDR1 MDHEN, CDR2 SYDVKM. The CDR3 extends over 15 amino acids. Trimming removed 6 bases from V and 6 bases from J; junction bases left unmatched: 7. This sample was also put to use in a study of yellow fever vaccine responses in identical twins. Per that paper: Twins' vaccine T cell response reportedly seemed partly convergent, partly personalized.

The receptor's source is a woman under 30 in good health. Sample: memory (CD45RO+) T cells sorted from blood. The chain joins TRBV28 to TRBJ2-1; TRBD2 aligns across 11 bases. Here the CDR3 reads CASRFSGTSGNEQFF. The CDR3 DNA follows: TGTGCCAGCAGGTTCTCAGGGACTAGCGGCAATGAGCAGTTCTTC.